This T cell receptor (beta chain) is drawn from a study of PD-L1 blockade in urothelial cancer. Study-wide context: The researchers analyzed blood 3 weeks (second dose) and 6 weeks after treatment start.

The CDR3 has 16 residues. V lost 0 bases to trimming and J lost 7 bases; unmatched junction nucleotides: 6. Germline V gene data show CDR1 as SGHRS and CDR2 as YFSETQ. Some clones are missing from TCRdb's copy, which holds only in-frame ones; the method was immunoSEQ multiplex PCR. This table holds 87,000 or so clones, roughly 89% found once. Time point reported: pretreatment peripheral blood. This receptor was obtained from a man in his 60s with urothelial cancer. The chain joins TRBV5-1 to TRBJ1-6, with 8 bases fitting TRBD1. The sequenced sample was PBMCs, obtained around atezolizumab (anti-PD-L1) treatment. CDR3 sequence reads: CASSLGTGNVNSPLHF. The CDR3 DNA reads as TGCGCCAGCAGCTTGGGGACAGGGAATGTGAATTCACCCCTCCACTTT.